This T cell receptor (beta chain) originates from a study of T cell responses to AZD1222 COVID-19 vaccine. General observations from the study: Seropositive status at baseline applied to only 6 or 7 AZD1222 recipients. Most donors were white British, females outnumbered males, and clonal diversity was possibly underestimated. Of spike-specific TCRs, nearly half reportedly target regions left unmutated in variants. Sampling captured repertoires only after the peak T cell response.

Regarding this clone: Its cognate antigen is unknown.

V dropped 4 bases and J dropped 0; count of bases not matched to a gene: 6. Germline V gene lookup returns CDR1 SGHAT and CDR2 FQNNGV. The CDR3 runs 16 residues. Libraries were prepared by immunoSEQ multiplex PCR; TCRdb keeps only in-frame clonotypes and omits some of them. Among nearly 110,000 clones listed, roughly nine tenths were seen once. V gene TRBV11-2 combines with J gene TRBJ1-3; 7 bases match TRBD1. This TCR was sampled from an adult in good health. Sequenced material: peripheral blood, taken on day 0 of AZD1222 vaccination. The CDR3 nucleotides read TGTGCCAGCAGCTCAATACAGGGGAGCTCTGGAAACACCATATATTTT. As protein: CASSSIQGSSGNTIYF.